A selection of T cell receptor beta chains follows, all from one sample in a study of T cells in narcolepsy. Method: immunoSEQ multiplex PCR; TCRdb's copy keeps in-frame clones and lacks some. This sample carries around 22,000 clones, over 70% of them seen once, and the ten largest clones take 4% to 5%. Sequenced sample: memory (CD45RA-) CD4+ T cells from blood. These receptors all stem from a human donor in good health. The conserved cysteine and the conserved F or W are not part of the CDR3 here. Each record gives: V gene, J gene, CDR3 protein.

>TRBV4-2|TRBJ1-2
ASSQVPGPGLGNYGYT
>TRBV11-3|TRBJ2-2
ASSLRVENTGELF
>TRBV11-2|TRBJ1-6
ASSLKGSSAGYNSPLH
>TRBV7-9|TRBJ2-3
ASSPKGPEHTQY
>TRBV9|TRBJ1-1
ASSVEAQNTEAF
>TRBV5-1|TRBJ1-1
ASRPPRTTGNTEAF
>TRBV11-3|TRBJ2-7
ASSLLGASYEQY
>TRBV5-6|TRBJ2-7
ATETGPWEGANEQY
>TRBV11-2|TRBJ1-6
ASRFGTANSPLH
>TRBV9|TRBJ2-3
ASSDGTLLSHTQY
>TRBV6-5|TRBJ2-5
ASSMGQGTETQY
>TRBV5-8|TRBJ2-3
ASSFAALAESTDTQY
>TRBV11-3|TRBJ2-1
ASSLAHNEQF
>TRBV5-1|TRBJ2-1
ASSLWTNNEQF
>TRBV27|TRBJ1-6
ASTQEWGGASYNSPLH
>TRBV6-1|TRBJ1-2
ASRTPGGNGYT
>TRBV5-1|TRBJ2-7
ASSWTSGDSYEQY
>TRBV10-1|TRBJ1-2
ARIDLDPHRVDGYT
>TRBV4-3|TRBJ1-6
ASSQYGQFQSPLH
>TRBV5-1|TRBJ2-7
ASTQQGGYEQY
>TRBV5-6|TRBJ1-1
ASSFGGNTEAF
>TRBV2|TRBJ2-7
ASRDRLYEQY
>TRBV19|TRBJ2-2
ASSIVSLAIGNTGELF
>TRBV29-1|TRBJ2-3
SVEVVAYTQY
>TRBV20-1|TRBJ2-3
SARRTDTQY
>TRBV29-1|TRBJ2-5
SVRLAGLETQY
>TRBV6-9|TRBJ2-1
ASSYGGAVHNEQF
>TRBV5-4|TRBJ2-5
ASSLERGETQY